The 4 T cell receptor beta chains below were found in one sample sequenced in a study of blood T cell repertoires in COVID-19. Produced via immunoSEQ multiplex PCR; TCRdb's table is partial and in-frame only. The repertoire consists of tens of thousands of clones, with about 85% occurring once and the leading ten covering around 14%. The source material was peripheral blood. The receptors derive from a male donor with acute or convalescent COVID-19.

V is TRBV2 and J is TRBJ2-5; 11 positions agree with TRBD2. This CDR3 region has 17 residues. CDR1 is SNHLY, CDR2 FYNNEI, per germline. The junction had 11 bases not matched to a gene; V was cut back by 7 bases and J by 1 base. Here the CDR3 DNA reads TGTGCCAGCACCCCAGCCCCAACTAGCGGGGGCCAAGAGACCCAGTACTTC. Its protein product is CASTPAPTSGGQETQYF. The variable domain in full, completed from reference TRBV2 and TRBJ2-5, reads EPEVTQTPSHQVTQMGQEVILRCVPISNHLYFYWYRQILGQKVEFLVSFYNNEISEKSEIFDDQFSVERPDGSNFTLKIRSTKLEDSAMYFCASTPAPTSGGQETQYFGPGTRLLVL.

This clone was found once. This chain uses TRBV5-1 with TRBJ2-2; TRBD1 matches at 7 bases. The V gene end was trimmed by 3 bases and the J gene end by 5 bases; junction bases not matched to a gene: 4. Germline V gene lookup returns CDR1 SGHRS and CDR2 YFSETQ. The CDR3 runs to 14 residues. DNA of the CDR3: TGCGCCAGCAGCTCGGACAGGAGGACCGGGGAGCTGTTTTTT. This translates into CASSSDRRTGELFF. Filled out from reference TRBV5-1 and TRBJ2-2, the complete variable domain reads KAGVTQTPRYLIKTRGQQVTLSCSPISGHRSVSWYQQTPGQGLQFLFEYFSETQRNKGNFPGRFSGRQFSNSRSEMNVSTLELGDSALYLCASSSDRRTGELFFGEGSRLTVL.

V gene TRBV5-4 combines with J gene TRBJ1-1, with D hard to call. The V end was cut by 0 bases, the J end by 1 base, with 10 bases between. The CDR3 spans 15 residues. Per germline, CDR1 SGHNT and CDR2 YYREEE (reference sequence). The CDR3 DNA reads TGTGCCAGCAGCTTGGGGGCAGACCCGAACACTGAAGCTTTCTTT. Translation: CASSLGADPNTEAFF.

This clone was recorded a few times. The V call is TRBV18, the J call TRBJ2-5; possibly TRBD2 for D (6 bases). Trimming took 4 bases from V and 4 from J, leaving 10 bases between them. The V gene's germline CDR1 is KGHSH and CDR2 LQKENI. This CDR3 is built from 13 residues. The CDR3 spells CASSRSEGETQYF. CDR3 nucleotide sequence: TGTGCCAGCTCACGGTCGGAGGGAGAGACCCAGTACTTC.